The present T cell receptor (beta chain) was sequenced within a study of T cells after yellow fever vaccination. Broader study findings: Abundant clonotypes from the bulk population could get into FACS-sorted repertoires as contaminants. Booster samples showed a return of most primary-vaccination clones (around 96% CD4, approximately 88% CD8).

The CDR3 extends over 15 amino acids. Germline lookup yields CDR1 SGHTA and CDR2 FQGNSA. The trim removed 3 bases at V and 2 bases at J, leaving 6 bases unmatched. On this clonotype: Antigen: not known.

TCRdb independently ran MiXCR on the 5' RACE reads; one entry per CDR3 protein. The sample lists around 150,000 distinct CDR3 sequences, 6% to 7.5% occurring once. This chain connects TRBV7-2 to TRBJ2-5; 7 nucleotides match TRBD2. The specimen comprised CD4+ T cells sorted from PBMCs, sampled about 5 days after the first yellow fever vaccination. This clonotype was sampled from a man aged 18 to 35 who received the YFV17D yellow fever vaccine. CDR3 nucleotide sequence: TGTGCCAGCAGCTTGGCTAGCGGTACTCAAGAGACCCAGTACTTC. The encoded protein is CASSLASGTQETQYF.